This is a list of T cell receptor beta chains from one sample in a study of T cells in Graves' hyperthyroidism and ophthalmopathy. TCRdb re-derived calls from the multiplex PCR reads in MiXCR, one entry per CDR3 protein. The sample lists about 570,000 distinct CDR3 sequences, 14% occurring once. Sequencing was done on a sample of blood. The receptors come from a woman aged 40-49 years with Graves' hyperthyroidism. The CDR3 runs from the conserved cysteine through the conserved F or W. Each record gives: clone size, J gene, D gene, V gene, CDR3 DNA, CDR3 protein. The D gene is left open where the match is weak. The size field is filled for only some rows; it gives once, few, many or a size class.

>few|TRBJ1-4|.|TRBV6-1
TGTGCCAGCCATACAGGACTAGCAACTAATGAAAAACTGTTTTTT
CASHTGLATNEKLFF
>.|TRBJ2-7|.|TRBV9
TGTGCCAGCAGCGTAGGAGAGGAGCAGTACTTC
CASSVGEEQYF
>many|TRBJ2-1|TRBD2|TRBV6-2/TRBV6-3
TGTGCCAGCAGTTACCCCCGGCTAGCGGGAATCTACTCCTACAATGAGCAGTTCTTC
CASSYPRLAGIYSYNEQFF
>few|TRBJ2-3|.|TRBV12-3/TRBV12-4
TGTGCCAGCAGTTTCGGACTCTCCACAGATACGCAGTATTTT
CASSFGLSTDTQYF
>many|TRBJ1-2|.|TRBV18
TGTGCCAGCTCACCGCGGCAGCAGGGAGACTATGGCTACACCTTC
CASSPRQQGDYGYTF
>few|TRBJ1-2|.|TRBV9
TGTGCCAGCAGCTCGGCAGGGTTAGGCTACACCTTC
CASSSAGLGYTF
>.|TRBJ2-7|.|TRBV4-1
TGCGCCAGCAGCCAAGCCCCGACAGACCTCTACGAGCAGTACTTC
CASSQAPTDLYEQYF
>many|TRBJ2-7|.|TRBV28
TGTGCCAGCAATTCCCCCACCAGGGTTCACGAGCAGTACTTC
CASNSPTRVHEQYF
>.|TRBJ1-3|.|TRBV28
TGTGCCAGCATTAGGGGACACACCATATATTTT
CASIRGHTIYF
>many|TRBJ2-7|TRBD2|TRBV28
TGTGCCAGCAGCTATGGGGGAGCGGGAGGTGCCTACGAGCAGTACTTC
CASSYGGAGGAYEQYF
>many|TRBJ1-2|.|TRBV3-1
TGTGCCAGCAGCCAAGGGGTTCGGGGGGAAAACTATGGCTACACCTTC
CASSQGVRGENYGYTF
>many|TRBJ1-1|.|TRBV27
TGTGCCAGCAGTTATGCGCCGAACACTGAAGCTTTCTTT
CASSYAPNTEAFF
>many|TRBJ2-3|TRBD2|TRBV20-1
TGCAGTGCTAGAGATATACTAGCGTACGAGACAGATACGCAGTATTTT
CSARDILAYETDTQYF
>many|TRBJ2-2|.|TRBV28
TGTGCCAGCAGTTTGCATGGGACCACCGGGGAGCTGTTTTTT
CASSLHGTTGELFF
>many|TRBJ2-7|.|TRBV9
TGTGCCAGCAGCGCGGGTCTCGAGCAGTACTTC
CASSAGLEQYF
>few|TRBJ2-1|TRBD2|TRBV7-3
TGTGCCAGCAGCTTAATCGCTTCGGGGACTAGCGTCTACAATGAGCAGTCCTTC
CASSLIASGTSVYNEQSF
>few|TRBJ1-3|.|TRBV19
TGTGCCAGTAGAGGAACAGAAATTGGAAACACCATATATTTT
CASRGTEIGNTIYF
>.|TRBJ2-1|TRBD2|TRBV4-1
TGCGCCAGCAGCCAGGGTCTAGCGGGAGTGGGTCCCTACAATGAGCAGTTCTTC
CASSQGLAGVGPYNEQFF
>many|TRBJ1-1|.|TRBV11-1
TGTGCCAGCAGCTTCTCGGACCGCACTGAAGCTTTCTTT
CASSFSDRTEAFF
>many|TRBJ1-1|TRBD1|TRBV30
TGTGCCTGGGGAGGGGGCGGCTTTGAAGCTTTCTTT
CAWGGGGFEAFF
>few|TRBJ2-7|TRBD2|TRBV7-2
TGTGCCAGCGGAGGCCTAGCGGGAACCTACGAGCAGTACTTC
CASGGLAGTYEQYF
>.|TRBJ1-6|.|TRBV28
TGTGCCTTTGGGGGGGACTATAATTCACCCCTCCACTTT
CAFGGDYNSPLHF
>many|TRBJ2-3|TRBD1|TRBV5-1
TGCGCCAGCAGCCCGAGCGGACAGGCGGATACGCAGTATTTT
CASSPSGQADTQYF
>.|TRBJ1-1|.|TRBV6-5
TGTGCCAGCAGTTACTCGAAGACGGATATGAACACTGAAGCTTTCTTT
CASSYSKTDMNTEAFF
>.|TRBJ1-2|TRBD1|TRBV6-1
TGTGCCAGCAGTAACCCAGGGGGCTATGGCTACACCTTC
CASSNPGGYGYTF
>.|TRBJ1-2|.|TRBV7-9
TGTGCCAGCAGCTCGGCGCGGGGCTCCTTCTATGGCTACACCTTC
CASSSARGSFYGYTF
>many|TRBJ2-3|TRBD1|TRBV28
TGTGCCAGCAGTCAAGGGGGCTCCGCAGATACGCAGTATTTT
CASSQGGSADTQYF
>many|TRBJ1-1|.|TRBV2
TGTGCCAGCAGTGTCCAGGGCGGCACTGAAGCTTTCTTT
CASSVQGGTEAFF
>.|TRBJ2-7|TRBD1|TRBV29-1
TGCAGCGTTGAAGACAGGGACAGTCTAGGCGACGAGCAGTACTTC
CSVEDRDSLGDEQYF
>many|TRBJ2-1|TRBD1|TRBV20-1
TGCAGTGCTAGAGGACAGGGGGCCCACAATGAGCAGTTCTTC
CSARGQGAHNEQFF
>many|TRBJ2-7|.|TRBV27
TGTGCCAGCAGTTTTTACGGAGGGGGCTCCCACGAGCAGTACTTC
CASSFYGGGSHEQYF
>many|TRBJ1-1|.|TRBV5-1
TGCGCCAGCAGCCCTGGTGTAGAAAGGGCGAACACTGAAGCTTTCTTT
CASSPGVERANTEAFF
>many|TRBJ2-3|.|TRBV2
TGTGCCAGCAGTGCGCAGAAGAGCACAGATACGCAGTATTTT
CASSAQKSTDTQYF
>many|TRBJ2-3|TRBD2|TRBV20-1
TGCAGTGCAAAGAGCGGGAGTGGCACAGATACGCAGTATTTT
CSAKSGSGTDTQYF
>.|TRBJ2-6|.|TRBV12-3/TRBV12-4
TGTGCCAGCAGTTCTCGGGGGTCCTCTGGGGCCAACGTCCTGACTTTC
CASSSRGSSGANVLTF
>.|TRBJ2-7|.|TRBV12-3/TRBV12-4
TGTGCCAGCAGTTTTCGGGCAGCCTACGAGCAGTACTTC
CASSFRAAYEQYF
>many|TRBJ2-3|TRBD2|TRBV7-3
TGTGCCAGCAGCTTAGGGGCGGGAGTAACAGATACGCAGTATTTT
CASSLGAGVTDTQYF
>few|TRBJ2-3|TRBD2|TRBV7-3
TGTGCCAGCAGCCAGTCGGGACTAGCGGGCGGCACAGATACGCAGTATTTT
CASSQSGLAGGTDTQYF
>.|TRBJ2-7|TRBD2|TRBV28
TGTGCCAGCAGTTTAAAGGGACTAGCGGGAGGGCCTATGTACGAGCAGTACTTC
CASSLKGLAGGPMYEQYF
>.|TRBJ2-2|.|TRBV5-4
TGTGCCAGCAGTTTACCGGACTTGGGGGAGCTGTTTTTT
CASSLPDLGELFF
>many|TRBJ1-2|TRBD1|TRBV3-1
TGTGCCAGCAGCCCTCGACAGGGTCGGGGCTACACCTTC
CASSPRQGRGYTF
>.|TRBJ1-2|TRBD1|TRBV5-6
TGTGCCAGCAGCACCCCGACAGGGGGCATGGGAGGCTACACCTTC
CASSTPTGGMGGYTF
>many|TRBJ2-7|TRBD2|TRBV27
TGTGCCAGCAGACCCGGGGGGGTCTCCTACGAGCAGTACTTC
CASRPGGVSYEQYF
>few|TRBJ1-6|.|TRBV20-1
TGCAGTGCTAGTAGAGGGGTTAATAATTCACCCCTCCACTTT
CSASRGVNNSPLHF
>few|TRBJ2-2|.|TRBV5-4
TGTGCCAGCAGGCGATCGAAAAGTGGCACCGGGGAGCTGTTTTTT
CASRRSKSGTGELFF
>few|TRBJ1-1|.|TRBV28
TGTGCCACCATACTTGGGAACACTGAAGCTTTCTTT
CATILGNTEAFF
>few|TRBJ1-1|.|TRBV19
TGTGCCAGTAGTACACAGGCTAACACTGAAGCTTTCTTT
CASSTQANTEAFF
>few|TRBJ2-7|TRBD1|TRBV19
TGTGCCAGTAGTATACGGGACAGGGTGTACGAGCAGTACTTC
CASSIRDRVYEQYF
>many|TRBJ2-3|.|TRBV7-2
TGTGCCAGCAGCTTAGTTGAGGGAGGAGGGACTAGCACAGATACGCAGTATTTT
CASSLVEGGGTSTDTQYF
>few|TRBJ2-7|TRBD1|TRBV2
TGTGCCAGCAACCTCGGGACAGGGAACTACGAGCAGTACTTC
CASNLGTGNYEQYF
>few|TRBJ2-7|TRBD2|TRBV29-1
TGCAGCGTTGGCGACCTAGCGGGAGGTTACGAGCAGTACTTC
CSVGDLAGGYEQYF
>few|TRBJ2-7|.|TRBV11-3
TGTGCCAGCAGCTTTAGGGCCACTATTTCCTACGAGCAGTACTTC
CASSFRATISYEQYF
>many|TRBJ1-1|.|TRBV3-1
TGTGCCAGCAGCCAAAATGGGATCACTGAAGCTTTCTTT
CASSQNGITEAFF
>many|TRBJ1-6|.|TRBV5-1
TGCGCCAGCAGCTTGGGAACAGCAGGGGATAATTCACCCCTCCACTTT
CASSLGTAGDNSPLHF
>many|TRBJ2-7|.|TRBV5-1
TGCGCCAGCAGCTTAGGGGAGGTCGAGCAGTACTTC
CASSLGEVEQYF
>many|TRBJ1-1|.|TRBV18
TGTGCCAGCTCAGCGGTAGCGATGAACACTGAAGCTTTCTTT
CASSAVAMNTEAFF
>few|TRBJ2-1|TRBD2|TRBV6-1
TGTGCCAGCACTTGGAAAACTAGCGGCAACAATGAGCAGTTCTTC
CASTWKTSGNNEQFF
>few|TRBJ2-7|.|TRBV12-3/TRBV12-4
TGTGCCAGCAGTAAACAGGGTGACGAGCAGTACTTC
CASSKQGDEQYF
>many|TRBJ2-7|TRBD2|TRBV20-1
TGCAGTGCTAACCTAGGACTAGCGGGAGTGCGGGGCGAGCAGTACTTC
CSANLGLAGVRGEQYF
>many|TRBJ2-2|.|TRBV2
TGTGCCAGCAGTCCTGCTCCGAGGACAACCGGGGAGCTGTTTTTT
CASSPAPRTTGELFF